This record covers a single TCR beta chain. Its target is unknown. The data belong to a study of cytomegalovirus exposure and HLA in healthy donors. The CDR3 totals 13 residues. The V end was cut by 5 bases, the J end by 3 bases, with 11 bases between. Germline CDR1 reads SGHVS; CDR2 reads FNYEAQ. Study-wide findings and caveats: Presence/absence analyses treated sequencing depth as roughly uniform across donors. The majority of CMV-associated TCR beta chains were reported as apparently HLA-restricted in a later analysis.

The PCR ran on 60 Vbeta and 13 Jbeta primers. Produced via immunoSEQ multiplex PCR; TCRdb's table is partial and in-frame only. Here the sample spans under 130,000 clones, 55% to 65% being singletons. This TCR derives from a man aged 30 to 45 in good health and CMV-seropositive. The rearrangement uses TRBV7-6 and TRBJ2-7; tentative D call: TRBD1 (5 bases). What was sequenced was PBMCs. The CDR3 loop reads CASSPSDSYEQYF. CDR3 nucleotides: TGTGCCAGCAGCCCAAGCGACAGCTACGAGCAGTACTTC. Together with reference TRBV7-6 and TRBJ2-7, the CDR3 gives the full variable domain: GAGVSQSPRYKVTKRGQDVALRCDPISGHVSLYWYRQALGQGPEFLTYFNYEAQQDKSGLPNDRFSAERPEGSISTLTIQRTEQRDSAMYRCASSPSDSYEQYFGPGTRLTVT.